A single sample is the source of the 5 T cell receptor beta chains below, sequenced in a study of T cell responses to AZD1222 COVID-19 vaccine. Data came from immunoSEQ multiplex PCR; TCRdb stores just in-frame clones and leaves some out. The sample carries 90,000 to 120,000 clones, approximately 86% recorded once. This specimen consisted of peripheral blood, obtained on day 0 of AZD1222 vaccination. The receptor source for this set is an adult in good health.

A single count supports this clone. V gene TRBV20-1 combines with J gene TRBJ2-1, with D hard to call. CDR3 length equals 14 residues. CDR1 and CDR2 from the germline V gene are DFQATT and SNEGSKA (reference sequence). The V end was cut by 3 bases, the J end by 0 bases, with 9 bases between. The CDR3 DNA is TGCAGTGCTAGTGTCACCCGCTCCTACAATGAGCAGTTCTTC. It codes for CSASVTRSYNEQFF.

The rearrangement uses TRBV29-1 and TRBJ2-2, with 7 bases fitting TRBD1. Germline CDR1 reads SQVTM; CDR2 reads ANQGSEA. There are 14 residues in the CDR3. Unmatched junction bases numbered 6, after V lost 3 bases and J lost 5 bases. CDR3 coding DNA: TGCAGCGTTGAGGAGACAGGGATTACCGGGGAGCTGTTTTTT. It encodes CSVEETGITGELFF.

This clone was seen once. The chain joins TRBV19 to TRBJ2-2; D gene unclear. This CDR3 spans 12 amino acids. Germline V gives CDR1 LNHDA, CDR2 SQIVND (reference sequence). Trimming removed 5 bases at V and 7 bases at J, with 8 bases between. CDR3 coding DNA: TGTGCCAGTAGTTCCTCGGGCGGGGAGCTGTTTTTT. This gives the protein CASSSSGGELFF.

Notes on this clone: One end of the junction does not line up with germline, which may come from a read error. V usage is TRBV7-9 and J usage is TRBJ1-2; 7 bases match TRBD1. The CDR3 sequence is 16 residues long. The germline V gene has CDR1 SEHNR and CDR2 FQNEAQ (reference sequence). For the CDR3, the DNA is TGTGCCAGCAGCCCGACTTTTAACAGGGGTAACGATGGCTACACCTTC. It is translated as CASSPTFNRGNDGYTF.

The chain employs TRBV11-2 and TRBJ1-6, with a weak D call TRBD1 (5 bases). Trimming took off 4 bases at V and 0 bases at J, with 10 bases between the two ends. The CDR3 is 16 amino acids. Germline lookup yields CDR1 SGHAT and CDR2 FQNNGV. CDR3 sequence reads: CASSWGQSSYNSPLHF. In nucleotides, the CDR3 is TGTGCCAGCAGCTGGGGCCAGAGCTCCTATAATTCACCCCTCCACTTT.